The source of this TCR beta chain is a study of siplizumab effects on memory and regulatory T cells. Points from the study as a whole: Tregs proliferating in siplizumab cultures lacked confirmation of their suppressive function.

With regard to this clone: Antigen unknown.

Assay used: immunoSEQ multiplex PCR; TCRdb lists only in-frame clones, some missing. The sample lists about 100,000 clones, about 95% occurring once. The specimen sequenced was Tregs sorted from blood. The sequence was collected from a human donor in good health.

In DNA, the CDR3 is TGTGCCAGCAGTGGCAGTCTGAACACCGGGGAGCTGTTTTTT. Protein product: CASSGSLNTGELFF. J is TRBJ2-2 and V is TRBV2; D unresolved. The CDR3 spans 14 residues. The germline V and J ends were trimmed by 4 bases and 1 base, with 7 bases remaining between them. Germline lookup yields CDR1 SNHLY and CDR2 FYNNEI.